This entry concerns a single T cell receptor beta chain. Its antigen is still unknown. The data derive from a study of T cells in Graves' hyperthyroidism and ophthalmopathy. Broader study findings: Most thyroid clonotypes that were expanded above 0.001 also turned up in blood. Ophthalmopathy, which appeared later, was predicted by the model a median roughly 6.6 months before onset.

V was clipped by 4 bases and J by 3 bases; unmatched bases: 4. Germline V gene sequence: CDR1 SGDLS, CDR2 YYNGEE. There are 14 residues in the CDR3. Exclusion followed for patients with uncontrolled infection, other autoimmune disease, pregnancy or lactation. Template material for amplifying TCR beta CDR3 regions consisted of RNA transcripts. HTBI primers drove first-round RT-PCR of the TCR CDR3. TCRdb re-called the multiplex PCR reads with MiXCR, one entry per CDR3 protein. The sample includes 500,000 to 800,000 distinct CDR3 sequences, less than 45% seen only once; the top ten take about 7.2%. This chain joins TRBV9 and TRBJ2-5; 9 bases are a match to TRBD2. The source material was peripheral blood or thyroid tissue (not recorded which). This TCR came from an adult man with Graves' disease, either hyperthyroidism or ophthalmopathy (not recorded which). CDR3 bases: TGTGCCAGCAGCCCACTAGCGGGCAAAGAGACCCAGTACTTC. Protein sequence: CASSPLAGKETQYF.